These T cell receptor beta chains were read from a single sample in a study of vaccination effects on CD4 cells after COVID-19. The repertoire was sequenced with immunoSEQ multiplex PCR; TCRdb's copy has only in-frame clones and lacks some. The sample records roughly 63,000 clones, 80% being singletons. These receptors' targets are unknown. This specimen was CD4+ T cells from PBMCs cultured with SARS-CoV-2 spike peptides, taken before COVID-19 vaccination. The receptor set was obtained from a human donor who received a COVID-19 vaccine. Each CDR3 is given without its conserved first and last residue. The order of the fields is J gene, V gene, CDR3 length, D gene, CDR3 protein. D genes are given only for firm matches.

j_gene: TRBJ2-1; v_gene: TRBV21-1; len: 13; d_gene: .; CDR3aa: ASSSLQGAQNEQF
j_gene: TRBJ1-1; v_gene: TRBV19; len: 12; d_gene: .; CDR3aa: ASSTQALNTEAF
j_gene: TRBJ1-6; v_gene: TRBV5-5; len: 13; d_gene: .; CDR3aa: ASSLLSQIDSPLH
j_gene: TRBJ2-3; v_gene: TRBV15; len: 14; d_gene: .; CDR3aa: ATSPRVPTKSDTQY
j_gene: TRBJ2-3; v_gene: TRBV7-2; len: 15; d_gene: TRBD2; CDR3aa: ASSLVGPGLATDTQY
j_gene: TRBJ2-5; v_gene: TRBV6-5; len: 13; d_gene: TRBD2; CDR3aa: ASSYDASGLGTQY
j_gene: TRBJ1-3; v_gene: TRBV9; len: 12; d_gene: .; CDR3aa: ASSVDRDGNTIY
j_gene: TRBJ1-4; v_gene: TRBV5-1; len: 10; d_gene: .; CDR3aa: ASSFPGEKLF
j_gene: TRBJ2-3; v_gene: TRBV15; len: 12; d_gene: TRBD1; CDR3aa: ATSRRTGGDTQY
j_gene: TRBJ2-1; v_gene: TRBV19; len: 13; d_gene: .; CDR3aa: ASSPPGPLGDEQF
j_gene: TRBJ1-6; v_gene: TRBV7-2; len: 13; d_gene: .; CDR3aa: ASSSVPQGGSPLH
j_gene: TRBJ2-1; v_gene: TRBV6-2/TRBV6-3; len: 13; d_gene: .; CDR3aa: ASSKTSGYYNEQF
j_gene: TRBJ2-5; v_gene: TRBV3-1/TRBV3-2; len: 11; d_gene: .; CDR3aa: ASSQGNEETQY
j_gene: TRBJ2-5; v_gene: TRBV27; len: 13; d_gene: TRBD2; CDR3aa: ASSPGTTSVETQY
j_gene: TRBJ1-5; v_gene: TRBV5-8; len: 13; d_gene: TRBD1; CDR3aa: ASSLGTGFNQPQH
j_gene: TRBJ2-1; v_gene: TRBV5-5; len: 14; d_gene: .; CDR3aa: ASSLGGQTSANEQF
j_gene: TRBJ2-4; v_gene: TRBV30; len: 13; d_gene: TRBD1; CDR3aa: AWGSTGIAKNIQY
j_gene: TRBJ2-1; v_gene: TRBV5-1; len: 13; d_gene: TRBD2; CDR3aa: ASSLKRGTYNEQF
j_gene: TRBJ2-5; v_gene: TRBV9; len: 11; d_gene: .; CDR3aa: ASSVGLAETQY
j_gene: TRBJ1-2; v_gene: TRBV24-1; len: 13; d_gene: .; CDR3aa: ATSDPSEAGYGYT
j_gene: TRBJ1-5; v_gene: TRBV4-1; len: 12; d_gene: TRBD1; CDR3aa: ASSPLDRGWPQH
j_gene: TRBJ1-1; v_gene: TRBV19; len: 13; d_gene: .; CDR3aa: ASSRVPGLNTEAF
j_gene: TRBJ2-3; v_gene: TRBV5-1; len: 15; d_gene: .; CDR3aa: ASSLFPGPGGTDTQY
j_gene: TRBJ2-6; v_gene: TRBV28; len: 11; d_gene: .; CDR3aa: ASRFPGANVLT
j_gene: TRBJ1-1; v_gene: TRBV3-1/TRBV3-2; len: 11; d_gene: .; CDR3aa: ASSQGGITEAF
j_gene: TRBJ2-4; v_gene: TRBV10-2; len: 11; d_gene: .; CDR3aa: ASSGTMGDIQY
j_gene: TRBJ2-2; v_gene: TRBV7-2; len: 12; d_gene: .; CDR3aa: ASSPIRTAGELF
j_gene: TRBJ1-1; v_gene: TRBV7-3; len: 11; d_gene: .; CDR3aa: ASSLSQNTEAF
j_gene: TRBJ2-4; v_gene: TRBV7-2; len: 12; d_gene: .; CDR3aa: ASSADPSKDIQY
j_gene: TRBJ2-5; v_gene: TRBV9; len: 19; d_gene: TRBD1; CDR3aa: ASSEEGLGQGAARRLETQY
j_gene: TRBJ2-5; v_gene: TRBV7-2; len: 14; d_gene: TRBD1; CDR3aa: ASSLADRGIQETQY
j_gene: TRBJ2-5; v_gene: TRBV5-1; len: 9; d_gene: .; CDR3aa: ASSLMETQY
j_gene: TRBJ2-3; v_gene: TRBV14; len: 14; d_gene: .; CDR3aa: ASSQDGVGGTDTQY
j_gene: TRBJ2-3; v_gene: TRBV28; len: 11; d_gene: .; CDR3aa: ASVGGARDTQY
j_gene: TRBJ2-3; v_gene: TRBV5-1; len: 15; d_gene: TRBD1; CDR3aa: ASSLGVWTGGTDTQY
j_gene: TRBJ2-1; v_gene: TRBV2; len: 12; d_gene: .; CDR3aa: ASTRERGINEQF
j_gene: TRBJ1-2; v_gene: TRBV2; len: 12; d_gene: .; CDR3aa: ASSVKGNYYGYT
j_gene: TRBJ2-5; v_gene: TRBV28; len: 12; d_gene: .; CDR3aa: ASSPPTREETQY
j_gene: TRBJ1-2; v_gene: TRBV10-1; len: 13; d_gene: .; CDR3aa: ASSEGWPRSYGYT
j_gene: TRBJ2-2; v_gene: TRBV18; len: 13; d_gene: .; CDR3aa: ASSPSTGNTGELF
j_gene: TRBJ1-2; v_gene: TRBV5-1; len: 12; d_gene: .; CDR3aa: ASSLLTENYGYT
j_gene: TRBJ2-2; v_gene: TRBV6-4; len: 11; d_gene: .; CDR3aa: ASSRVSTGELF
j_gene: TRBJ1-1; v_gene: TRBV7-2; len: 13; d_gene: TRBD1; CDR3aa: ASSLQGAMNTEAF
j_gene: TRBJ2-5; v_gene: TRBV7-3; len: 13; d_gene: TRBD2; CDR3aa: ACSSFGLAKETQY
j_gene: TRBJ1-2; v_gene: TRBV6-1; len: 10; d_gene: .; CDR3aa: ASRGGPYGYT
j_gene: TRBJ2-5; v_gene: TRBV9; len: 11; d_gene: .; CDR3aa: ASSVLSQETQY
j_gene: TRBJ1-2; v_gene: TRBV4-1; len: 13; d_gene: .; CDR3aa: ASSRLPQEDYGYT
j_gene: TRBJ2-5; v_gene: TRBV6-5; len: 12; d_gene: TRBD1; CDR3aa: ASTRQGTQETQY
j_gene: TRBJ2-3; v_gene: TRBV10-3; len: 12; d_gene: .; CDR3aa: AISESVDTDTQY
j_gene: TRBJ2-4; v_gene: TRBV9; len: 15; d_gene: .; CDR3aa: ASSPHLSATPENIQY
j_gene: TRBJ1-2; v_gene: TRBV5-4; len: 14; d_gene: .; CDR3aa: ASSSTGTLDQYGYT
j_gene: TRBJ2-6; v_gene: TRBV18; len: 16; d_gene: TRBD1; CDR3aa: ASSPQGQAFSGANVLT
j_gene: TRBJ1-5; v_gene: TRBV18; len: 13; d_gene: TRBD1; CDR3aa: ASSQTGQSNQPQH
j_gene: TRBJ2-5; v_gene: TRBV7-3; len: 13; d_gene: TRBD1; CDR3aa: ASSPQAGGWETQY
j_gene: TRBJ2-3; v_gene: TRBV5-8; len: 17; d_gene: .; CDR3aa: ASPTIWDPPEGASDTQY
j_gene: TRBJ2-3; v_gene: TRBV5-1; len: 15; d_gene: .; CDR3aa: ASSLGGPSGRTDTQY
j_gene: TRBJ1-1; v_gene: TRBV7-9; len: 13; d_gene: .; CDR3aa: ASSAVGGRSAEAF
j_gene: TRBJ2-1; v_gene: TRBV6-6; len: 11; d_gene: .; CDR3aa: ASIPASENEQF
j_gene: TRBJ2-6; v_gene: TRBV24-1; len: 17; d_gene: .; CDR3aa: ATSDLMEGKSSGANVLT
j_gene: TRBJ1-1; v_gene: TRBV10-3; len: 12; d_gene: .; CDR3aa: AIRTGQPNTEAF